These T cell receptor beta chains were read from a single sample in a study of glioma-infiltrating T cells after dendritic cell vaccination. Data came from immunoSEQ multiplex PCR; TCRdb stores just in-frame clones and leaves some out. The sample yields about 50,000 clones, 70% to 90% seen once. Source: blood, taken after dendritic cell vaccination. The receptors were gathered from a human donor with glioblastoma. Both conserved end residues are part of each CDR3. Fields, in order: V gene, D gene, clone size, J gene, CDR3 protein, CDR3 DNA. D genes are given only for firm matches. Not every row has a clone size; where given, it reads once, few, many or a size class.

TRBV7-2	TRBD2	once	TRBJ2-5	CASSLGLGKTQYF	TGTGCCAGCAGCTTGGGACTAGGCAAGACCCAGTACTTC
TRBV7-2	TRBD2	NA	TRBJ2-3	CASSLGTLAGSDTQYF	TGTGCCAGCAGCTTAGGCACCTTAGCGGGAAGCGATACGCAGTATTTT
TRBV7-2	NA	NA	TRBJ2-7	CASSTGAGHGIEQYF	TGTGCCAGCAGTACGGGCGCGGGGCACGGGATAGAGCAGTACTTC
TRBV7-9	NA	NA	TRBJ1-1	CASSSQGGTEAFF	TGTGCCAGCAGCTCCCAAGGGGGCACTGAAGCTTTCTTT
TRBV11-3	TRBD2	once	TRBJ2-3	CASSRFSGLTDTQYF	TGTGCCAGCAGCCGGTTTAGCGGGCTTACAGATACGCAGTATTTT
TRBV10-3	TRBD1	once	TRBJ1-1	CAIRTDRVETEAFF	TGTGCCATCAGAACCGACAGGGTAGAAACTGAAGCTTTCTTT
TRBV5-6	TRBD2	NA	TRBJ2-6	CASSLAGGAGANVLTF	TGTGCCAGCAGCTTGGCTGGGGGGGCTGGGGCCAACGTCCTGACTTTC
TRBV7-9	NA	NA	TRBJ2-5	CASSQRTANRETQYF	TGTGCCAGCAGCCAACGGACCGCGAACAGGGAGACCCAGTACTTC
TRBV28	TRBD2	NA	TRBJ2-7	CASSTRLALSLRFRNEQYF	TGTGCCAGCAGTACTCGACTAGCTTTATCTCTCCGGTTTCGAAACGAGCAGTACTTC
TRBV19	TRBD1	NA	TRBJ2-7	CASRYSGTGGFEQYF	TGTGCCAGTAGATACTCCGGGACAGGGGGGTTCGAGCAGTACTTC
TRBV5-5	NA	NA	TRBJ1-2	CASRPPGSGGYTF	TGTGCCAGCCGGCCCCCCGGGTCGGGGGGCTACACCTTC
TRBV7-9	NA	NA	TRBJ1-1	CASSSQGWTEAFF	TGTGCCAGCTCCTCCCAGGGGTGGACTGAAGCTTTCTTT
TRBV10-2	TRBD2	NA	TRBJ2-1	CATDPGTSAGRGSYNEQFF	TGCGCCACGGACCCCGGGACTAGCGCCGGGCGGGGTTCCTACAATGAGCAGTTCTTC
TRBV19	NA	NA	TRBJ1-6	CASRTAGADSPLHF	TGTGCCAGTCGAACGGCGGGGGCTGATTCACCCCTCCACTTT
TRBV7-3	NA	NA	TRBJ2-1	CASSSPAGNNEQFF	TGTGCCAGCAGCTCCCCGGCCGGGAACAATGAGCAGTTCTTC